A selection of T cell receptor beta chains follows, all from one sample in a study of blood T cell repertoires in COVID-19. The assay was immunoSEQ multiplex PCR, and TCRdb's table has in-frame clones only and misses some. The table shows 90,000 to 100,000 clones, with approximately 85% occurring only once. The specimen was peripheral blood. These receptors originate from a human donor in a cohort sampled during active COVID-19. CDR3s include the opening cysteine and the closing phenylalanine or tryptophan. Each record gives: V gene, clone size, D gene, J gene, CDR3 DNA, CDR3 protein. D genes are given only for firm matches. Only some rows state a clone size, as once, few, many or a class for expanded clones.

TRBV4-2,.,TRBD1,TRBJ1-1,TGTGCCAGCAGCCGCGACAGGGATGAAGCTTTCTTT,CASSRDRDEAFF
TRBV7-9,once,TRBD1,TRBJ1-5,TGTGCCAGCAGCTCCGGGACAGGCTTTAATCAGCCCCAGCATTTT,CASSSGTGFNQPQHF
TRBV4-1,.,TRBD1,TRBJ2-7,TGCGCCAGCAGCCATCCGGGACAGGGCATCTACGAGCAGTACTTC,CASSHPGQGIYEQYF
TRBV9,.,TRBD1,TRBJ2-1,TGTGCCAGCAGCGTAGAGGGGGCGCAAAATGAGCAGTTCTTC,CASSVEGAQNEQFF
TRBV27,few,.,TRBJ2-7,TGTGCCAGCGGTGAGGACAGCCTCTACGAGCAGTACTTC,CASGEDSLYEQYF
TRBV25-1,.,.,TRBJ2-4,TGTGCCAGCAGTGCGCAGGGCCATCTAGCCAAAAACATTCAGTACTTC,CASSAQGHLAKNIQYF
TRBV4-2,.,TRBD2,TRBJ2-3,TGTGCCAGCAGCCAAGTTGGCGGGAGTGGCACAGATACGCAGTATTTT,CASSQVGGSGTDTQYF
TRBV28,few,.,TRBJ1-5,TGTGCCAGCAGTTTAAGCAGGGTAAGGCCCCAGCATTTT,CASSLSRVRPQHF
TRBV11-2,few,.,TRBJ2-3,TGTGCCAGCAGCTTAGTAGGTGGGGGCCAGGATACGCAGTATTTT,CASSLVGGGQDTQYF
TRBV28,.,.,TRBJ1-5,TGTGCCAGCAGGACCCAGGGGAATCAGCCCCAGCATTTT,CASRTQGNQPQHF
TRBV4-3,.,TRBD2,TRBJ2-3,TGCGCCAGCAGCCAACTAGCGGGGGGCACAGATACGCAGTATTTT,CASSQLAGGTDTQYF
TRBV4-1,.,.,TRBJ1-2,TGCGCCAGCAGCCAAGATCCCCCAGGGCCCGGCTATGGCTACACCTTC,CASSQDPPGPGYGYTF
TRBV28,once,.,TRBJ2-7,TGTGCCAGCAGTTTAGTCAGGGGCCGAAATTTAGAGCAGTACTTC,CASSLVRGRNLEQYF
TRBV6-6,.,.,TRBJ1-6,TGTGCCAGCAGTTACTTCCAGGGTACCTATAATTCACCCCTCCACTTT,CASSYFQGTYNSPLHF
TRBV6-5,.,.,TRBJ2-5,TGTGCCAGCAGTAAGAGAAGGGGAGAGACCCAGTACTTC,CASSKRRGETQYF
TRBV9,.,.,TRBJ1-2,TGTGCCAGCTCAACCGACTTCGTCTATGGCTACACCTTC,CASSTDFVYGYTF
TRBV7-2,.,TRBD1,TRBJ1-5,TGTGCCAGCAGCTCACAGACAGGGGGAGGTCAGCCCCAGCATTTT,CASSSQTGGGQPQHF
TRBV7-2,.,.,TRBJ2-7,TGTGCCAGCAGCGCGGACAGATTATACGAGCAGTACTTC,CASSADRLYEQYF
TRBV3-1/TRBV3-2,few,TRBD1,TRBJ1-1,TGTGCCAGCAGCCTACTAGACAGGGAGTCTGAAGCTTTCTTT,CASSLLDRESEAFF
TRBV13,.,TRBD2,TRBJ2-1,TGTGCCAGCAGCTCCGAGCAGAGGACAGCCGGGACTAGCGTAGTGTTCTTC,CASSSEQRTAGTSVVFF
TRBV6-2/TRBV6-3,.,.,TRBJ1-1,TGTGCCAGCAGTTACAAGAGGGTAAGCACTGAAGCTTTCTTT,CASSYKRVSTEAFF
TRBV19,.,.,TRBJ2-5,TGTGCCAGTAGTCCCTCGGGAGGGGGCCGGGGAGAGACCCAGTACTTC,CASSPSGGGRGETQYF
TRBV5-1,.,TRBD1,TRBJ2-7,TGCGCCAGCAGCTTGATGGGGCAGGGGGCGCGCTCAGGGAGCTACGAGCAGTACTTC,CASSLMGQGARSGSYEQYF